The rows below give T cell receptor beta chains drawn from one sample of a study of patients and donors after allogeneic stem cell transplantation. TCRdb re-called the RT-PCR reads through MiXCR, storing one row per CDR3 protein. The sample holds about 87,000 distinct CDR3 sequences, 5% seen once. Sample: blood, either unsorted or a sorted T cell fraction (not recorded which). The receptors originated from a human donor who was either an allogeneic HSCT recipient or a stem cell or donor lymphocyte infusion donor (not recorded which). It is not recorded whose cells these are; they may come from a transplant donor. CDR3s include the opening cysteine and the closing phenylalanine or tryptophan. D genes are given only for firm matches. Some rows mark clone size as missing; the rest say once, few, many or name a class of expanded clone.

clone_size,d_call,j_call,v_call,cdr3_aa,cdr3_nt
NA,NA,TRBJ2-3,TRBV4-2,CASSKSDRTDTQYF,TGTGCCAGCAGCAAGTCCGACCGCACAGATACGCAGTATTTT
many,TRBD2,TRBJ2-3,TRBV9,CASSSHSGLTDTQYF,TGTGCCAGCAGCTCGCATAGCGGGCTCACAGATACGCAGTATTTT
many,NA,TRBJ2-1,TRBV20-1,CSASGRFYNEQFF,TGCAGTGCTAGCGGGAGATTCTACAATGAGCAGTTCTTC
many,NA,TRBJ1-5,TRBV6-1,CASGQLYSNQPQHF,TGTGCCAGCGGACAGCTCTATAGCAATCAGCCCCAGCATTTT
few,TRBD2,TRBJ2-7,TRBV28,CASSIGLVPEQYF,TGTGCCAGCAGTATAGGACTAGTCCCCGAGCAGTACTTC
many,TRBD2,TRBJ2-1,TRBV20-1,CSARVGSGAEQFF,TGCAGTGCTAGAGTTGGTAGCGGGGCAGAGCAGTTCTTC
medium-sized,NA,TRBJ1-1,TRBV20-1,CSAREQNTEAFF,TGCAGTGCTAGAGAACAGAACACTGAAGCTTTCTTT
NA,NA,TRBJ2-5,TRBV23-1,CASKPKKPQETQYF,TGCGCCAGCAAGCCAAAAAAGCCCCAAGAGACCCAGTACTTC
many,NA,TRBJ2-7,TRBV7-2,CASSPSLLSSYEQYF,TGTGCCAGCAGCCCGTCACTCCTGAGCTCCTACGAGCAGTACTTC
NA,TRBD2,TRBJ2-3,TRBV19,CASSIVPLGLAGASTDTQYF,TGTGCCAGTAGTATCGTACCCCTTGGACTAGCGGGGGCGAGCACAGATACGCAGTATTTT
many,NA,TRBJ1-1,TRBV12-3/TRBV12-4,CASRGPDAEAFF,TGTGCCAGCAGAGGGCCGGATGCTGAAGCTTTCTTT
NA,NA,TRBJ2-7,TRBV13,CASSFAGETYEQYF,TGTGCCAGCAGCTTCGCAGGGGAAACCTACGAGCAGTACTTC
NA,TRBD1,TRBJ2-3,TRBV5-6,CASSLVGQANTDTQYF,TGTGCCAGCAGCTTGGTAGGACAGGCTAACACAGATACGCAGTATTTT
NA,NA,TRBJ2-3,TRBV7-3,CATAFRHTDTQYF,TGTGCCACCGCTTTCCGACATACAGATACGCAGTATTTT
NA,NA,TRBJ1-2,TRBV12-3/TRBV12-4,CASRGGGYGYTF,TGTGCCAGCAGGGGCGGAGGCTATGGCTACACCTTC
many,TRBD2,TRBJ2-1,TRBV3-1,CASSQSGTYNEQFF,TGTGCCAGCAGCCAAAGCGGGACTTACAATGAGCAGTTCTTC
many,TRBD2,TRBJ2-1,TRBV19,CASSIGGGSVEQFF,TGTGCCAGTAGTATTGGTGGCGGGAGCGTTGAGCAGTTCTTC
many,NA,TRBJ2-3,TRBV2,CASSEDRGRPDTQYF,TGTGCCAGCAGTGAGGATAGGGGGAGGCCAGATACGCAGTATTTT
NA,NA,TRBJ1-5,TRBV7-9,CASSDLRHQPQHF,TGTGCCAGCAGCGATCTAAGGCATCAGCCCCAGCATTTT
many,TRBD2,TRBJ2-3,TRBV5-6,CASSFGMSGGGF,TGTGCCAGCAGCTTTGGGATGAGCGGGGGGGGGTTT
NA,NA,TRBJ1-2,TRBV7-3,CASSLGGGTGYTF,TGTGCCAGCAGCTTAGGGGGGGGCACTGGCTACACCTTC
many,NA,TRBJ1-2,TRBV12-5,CASGLIDRYGYTF,TGTGCTAGTGGTTTGATCGACCGTTATGGCTACACCTTC
many,TRBD2,TRBJ2-4,TRBV11-3,CASSLDSGENIQYF,TGTGCCAGCAGCTTGGATAGCGGGGAAAACATTCAGTACTTC
many,NA,TRBJ2-1,TRBV11-1,CASSSGGGGGSYNEQFF,TGTGCCAGCAGCTCCGGGGGTGGAGGAGGCTCCTACAATGAGCAGTTCTTC
NA,NA,TRBJ1-1,TRBV29-1,CSVSSGAAVAFF,TGCAGCGTTTCCTCGGGGGCGGCTGTAGCTTTCTTT
NA,NA,TRBJ2-1,TRBV6-1,CASSLPPRLTTSNEQFF,TGTGCCAGCAGTCTCCCTCCCCGGCTAACCACGAGCAATGAGCAGTTCTTC
many,NA,TRBJ1-4,TRBV5-6,CASSSGPARGKLFF,TGTGCCAGCAGCTCGGGGCCCGCGAGGGGAAAACTGTTTTTT
many,NA,TRBJ1-1,TRBV20-1,CSANEDMNTEAFF,TGCAGTGCTAACGAGGATATGAACACTGAAGCTTTCTTT
many,TRBD1,TRBJ1-4,TRBV28,CASSPWTGNEKLFF,TGTGCCAGCAGTCCATGGACAGGGAATGAAAAACTGTTTTTT
many,NA,TRBJ1-1,TRBV5-1,CASSLIPGMNTEAFF,TGCGCCAGCAGCTTGATTCCGGGGATGAACACTGAAGCTTTCTTT
many,NA,TRBJ1-1,TRBV6-2/TRBV6-3,CASSYSRGATEAFF,TGTGCCAGCAGTTACTCGAGAGGAGCGACTGAAGCTTTCTTT
many,NA,TRBJ2-5,TRBV12-3/TRBV12-4,CASSRQETQYF,TGTGCCAGCAGCCGTCAAGAGACCCAGTACTTC
many,TRBD1,TRBJ1-5,TRBV3-1,CASSRDRSNQPQHF,TGTGCCAGCAGCCGGGACAGAAGCAATCAGCCCCAGCATTTT
many,NA,TRBJ2-3,TRBV20-1,CSAPGLAGGRTDTQYF,TGCAGTGCTCCTGGTCTGGCGGGTGGACGCACAGATACGCAGTATTTT
many,TRBD1,TRBJ2-1,TRBV24-1,CATSDAGQGTSYNEQFF,TGTGCCACCAGTGACGCGGGACAGGGAACCAGCTACAATGAGCAGTTCTTC
few,NA,TRBJ2-5,TRBV6-1,CASALGGGETQYF,TGTGCCAGCGCCCTAGGGGGGGGGGAGACCCAGTACTTC
many,NA,TRBJ1-5,TRBV2,CASTGLRSQPQHF,TGTGCCAGCACTGGGCTGCGGAGTCAGCCCCAGCATTTT
many,NA,TRBJ2-5,TRBV12-3/TRBV12-4,CASSLAGGTQYF,TGTGCCAGCAGTTTAGCGGGGGGGACCCAGTACTTC
many,NA,TRBJ1-2,TRBV30,CASWDYGYTF,TGTGCCTCGTGGGACTATGGCTACACCTTC
many,NA,TRBJ1-2,TRBV5-1,CASSQRPAAYYGYTF,TGCGCCAGCAGCCAGAGACCCGCTGCCTATTATGGCTACACCTTC
NA,TRBD2,TRBJ2-2,TRBV20-1,CSALSTSGSTGELFF,TGCAGTGCTCTTTCGACTAGCGGCAGCACCGGGGAGCTGTTTTTT
many,NA,TRBJ2-5,TRBV7-2,CASSSHPKETQYF,TGTGCCAGCAGCTCGCACCCGAAAGAGACCCAGTACTTC
many,NA,TRBJ2-7,TRBV2,CASSEGTAYEQYF,TGTGCCAGCAGTGAAGGGACAGCCTACGAGCAGTACTTC
NA,NA,TRBJ2-7,TRBV28,CASSLFGDGALYEQYF,TGTGCCAGCAGTTTATTTGGAGATGGAGCTTTGTACGAGCAGTACTTC
few,TRBD2,TRBJ2-1,TRBV5-1,CASSLALGSGSDNEQFF,TGCGCCAGCAGCTTGGCCTTGGGTAGCGGGAGTGACAATGAGCAGTTCTTC
many,NA,TRBJ2-3,TRBV9,CASSVGPGVGTDTQYF,TGTGCCAGCAGCGTAGGTCCGGGAGTGGGGACAGATACGCAGTATTTT
many,NA,TRBJ1-1,TRBV5-1,CASHQGWGNTEAFF,TGCGCCAGCCACCAAGGGTGGGGGAACACTGAAGCTTTCTTT
many,NA,TRBJ2-7,TRBV12-3/TRBV12-4,CASRVGGIYEQYF,TGTGCCAGCAGGGTTGGAGGGATCTACGAGCAGTACTTC
few,NA,TRBJ1-1,TRBV27,CASRPRWTDLNTEAFF,TGTGCCAGCAGGCCCCGGTGGACGGACCTCAACACTGAAGCTTTCTTT
NA,NA,TRBJ2-7,TRBV19,CASRLKGGTYEQYF,TGTGCCAGTCGCCTGAAGGGGGGGACCTACGAGCAGTACTTC